The 9 T cell receptor beta chains reported below all come from one sample, sequenced in a study of post-analysis software for immune sequencing data. Broader study findings: About five TRBV segments occurring more often in patients than controls included TRBV5-6, TRBV5-1 and TRBV20-1.

Unique-molecular-identifier-tagged TCR beta cDNA libraries were used. TCRdb fed the PCR reads into MiXCR, producing one record per CDR3 protein. Here the sample spans about 570,000 distinct CDR3 sequences, around 36% being singletons. No antigens are known for them. The sample consisted of blood. The receptors stem from a girl between 2 and 17 years old with multiple sclerosis.

The CDR3 reads CASDGGWVDEQFF. The CDR3 DNA reads as TGTGCCAGCGACGGGGGCTGGGTGGATGAGCAGTTCTTC. The gene calls are TRBV6-4 and TRBJ2-1, with D perhaps assigned TRBD1 or TRBD2 (6 bases each). This CDR3 region has 13 residues. Germline V gene lookup returns CDR1 MRHNA and CDR2 SNTAGT. With 8 bases removed from V and 8 bases from J, the gap between germline ends came to 16 bases.

In its sample, this clonotype was seen many times. The genes are TRBV12-3 or TRBV12-4 and TRBJ2-1, with a weak D call TRBD2 (6 bases). Trimming stripped 6 bases from V and 0 bases from J, with 6 bases between. The CDR3 is 13 amino acids. CDR3 residues: CASSGSSYNEQFF. The CDR3, as DNA: TGTGCCAGCAGCGGGAGCTCCTACAATGAGCAGTTCTTC.

This chain connects TRBV10-1 to TRBJ2-3, with 12 bases that match TRBD1. CDR1 and CDR2 (germline): WNHNN, SYGVQD (reference sequence). The CDR3 runs 15 residues. Losses at the gene ends were 6 bases for V and 4 bases for J; bases not matched to a gene: 5. The CDR3 region is CASSTGTGGSDTQYF. DNA for the CDR3: TGCGCCAGCAGCACCGGGACAGGGGGCTCAGATACGCAGTATTTT.

A note on this clonotype: A much larger clone lies one base from this, so it may be a read error. The V call is TRBV29-1, the J call TRBJ2-1, with D perhaps matching TRBD2 (5 bases). The CDR3 spans 13 residues. The germline V gene has CDR1 SQVTM and CDR2 ANQGSEA. For the CDR3, the DNA is TGCGGCGTTGAACTAGTTTCCTACAATGAGCAGTTCTTC. This translates into CGVELVSYNEQFF.

This clonotype came up a few times. V gene TRBV20-1 combines with J gene TRBJ1-5; no firm D call. CDR3 length equals 15 residues. CDR1 is DFQATT, CDR2 SNEGSKA, per germline (reference sequence). Trimming shortened V by 3 bases and J by 0 bases, and 12 bases separated the two germline ends. CDR3 region: CSARSPTFSNQPQHF. The CDR3 DNA reads TGCAGTGCTAGGTCACCCACTTTTAGCAATCAGCCCCAGCATTTT.

The chain is built from TRBV11-2 and TRBJ2-5; 9 bases are shared with TRBD2. Looked up from germline, CDR1 is SGHAT and CDR2 is FQNNGV. The CDR3 has 17 amino acids. V gave up 3 bases and J gave up 2 bases; unmatched junction bases: 10. The CDR3 protein is CASSFKVMAGGQETQYF. The DNA for the CDR3 is TGTGCCAGCAGCTTCAAGGTTATGGCGGGGGGGCAAGAGACCCAGTACTTC.

The chain links TRBV20-1 to TRBJ2-1, with TRBD2 matching 12 bases. CDR1 is DFQATT and CDR2 is SNEGSKA in the germline V gene (reference sequence). V trimming: 1 base; J trimming: 7 bases; junction bases outside the gene matches: 8. This CDR3 spans 16 amino acids. Written as DNA, the CDR3 is TGCAGTGCTAGAGGTTTTGGACTAGCGGGGCTGAATGAGCAGTTCTTC. Translated: CSARGFGLAGLNEQFF.

The chain uses TRBV6-6 and TRBJ2-2; D not certain. CDR1 is MNHNY, CDR2 SVGAGI, per germline (reference sequence). This CDR3 has 13 amino acids. V lost 2 bases to trimming and J lost 3 bases, with 4 bases between them. DNA of the CDR3: TGTGCCAGCAGTTACCCCGACACCGGGGAGCTGTTTTTT. Amino acid sequence: CASSYPDTGELFF.

The chain employs TRBV6-5 and TRBJ1-1; D uncertain. Per the germline V gene, CDR1 is MNHEY and CDR2 is SVGAGI. Trimming removed 6 bases at V and 1 base at J, with 12 bases between. The CDR3 covers 14 residues. The CDR3 coding sequence is TGTGCCAGCAGACCCGGGGTACCGAACACTGAAGCTTTCTTT. Its protein product is CASRPGVPNTEAFF.